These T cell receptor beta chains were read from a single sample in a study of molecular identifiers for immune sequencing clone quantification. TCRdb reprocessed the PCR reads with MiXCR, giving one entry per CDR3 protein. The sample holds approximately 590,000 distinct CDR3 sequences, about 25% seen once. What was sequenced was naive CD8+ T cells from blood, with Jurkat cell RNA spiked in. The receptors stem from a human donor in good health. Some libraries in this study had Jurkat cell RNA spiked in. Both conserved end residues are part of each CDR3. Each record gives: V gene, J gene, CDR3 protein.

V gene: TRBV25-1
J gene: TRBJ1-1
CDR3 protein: CASSSGSSTEAFF

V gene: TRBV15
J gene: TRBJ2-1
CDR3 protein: CATSRDWGTSSYNEQFF

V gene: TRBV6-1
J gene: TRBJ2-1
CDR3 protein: CATSGTHNEQFF

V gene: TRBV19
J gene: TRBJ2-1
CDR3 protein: CASSILGGPSFNEQFF

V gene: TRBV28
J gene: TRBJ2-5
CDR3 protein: CASSKLYQETQYF

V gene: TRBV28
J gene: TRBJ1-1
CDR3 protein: CASSSRMNTEAFF

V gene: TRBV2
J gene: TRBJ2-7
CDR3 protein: CASSEGRGGEQYF

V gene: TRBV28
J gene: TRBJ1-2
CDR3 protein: CASKDSAYGYTF

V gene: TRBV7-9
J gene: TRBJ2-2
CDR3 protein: CASSLTKNTGELFF

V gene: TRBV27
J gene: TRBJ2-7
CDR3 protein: CASSSALTSGRSYEQYF

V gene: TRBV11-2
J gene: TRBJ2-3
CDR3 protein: CASSLVIRTSTDTQYF

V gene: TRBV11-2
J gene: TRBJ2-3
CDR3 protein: CASSSPGLGTDTQYF

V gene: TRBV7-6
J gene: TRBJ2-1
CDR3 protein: CASSFDRGSPQFF

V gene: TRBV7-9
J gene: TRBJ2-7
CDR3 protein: CASSLESGSTTFDEQYF

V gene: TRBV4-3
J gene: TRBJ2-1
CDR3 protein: CASSQEHNDEQFF

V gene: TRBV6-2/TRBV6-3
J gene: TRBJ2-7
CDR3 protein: CASSRAGLANEQYF

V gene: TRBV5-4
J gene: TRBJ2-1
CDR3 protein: CASSLAAGNEQFF

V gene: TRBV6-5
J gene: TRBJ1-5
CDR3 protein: CASSYDLGLDQHF

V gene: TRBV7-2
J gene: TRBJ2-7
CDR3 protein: CASSLVPSGRDYEQYF

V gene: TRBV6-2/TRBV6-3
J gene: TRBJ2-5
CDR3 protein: CASRNSECQETQYF

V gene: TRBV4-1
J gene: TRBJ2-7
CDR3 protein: CASSQRTGDTYEQYF

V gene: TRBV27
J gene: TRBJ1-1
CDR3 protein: CASSIGTVNTEAFF

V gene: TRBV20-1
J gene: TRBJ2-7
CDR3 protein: CSARVLEWGTYEQYF

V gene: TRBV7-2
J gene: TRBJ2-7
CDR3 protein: CASSLDGSDSYEQYF

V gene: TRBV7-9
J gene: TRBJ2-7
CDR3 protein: CTSSGDVEEQYF

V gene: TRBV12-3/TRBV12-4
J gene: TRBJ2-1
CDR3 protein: CASSPGLAGSSFLNEQFF

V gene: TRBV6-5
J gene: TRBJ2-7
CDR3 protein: CASSYRFQQIAEQYF

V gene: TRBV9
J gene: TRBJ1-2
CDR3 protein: CASSVGSVRVNYGYTF

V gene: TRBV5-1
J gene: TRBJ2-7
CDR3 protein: CASSPNSGTEPFKQYF

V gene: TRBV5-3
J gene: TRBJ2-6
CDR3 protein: CASSLARRISGANVLTF

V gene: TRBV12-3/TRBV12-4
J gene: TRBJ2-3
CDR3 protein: CASTPPRTDTQYF

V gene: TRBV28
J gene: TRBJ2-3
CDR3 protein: CASSSTDRDTDTQYF

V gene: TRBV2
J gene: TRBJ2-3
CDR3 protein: CARRDVTDTQYF

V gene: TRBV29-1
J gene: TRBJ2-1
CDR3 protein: CSVWASGDNEQFF

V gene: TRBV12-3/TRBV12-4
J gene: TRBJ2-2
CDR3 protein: CASTIQGSGELFF

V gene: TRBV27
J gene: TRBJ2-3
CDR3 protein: CASRLLAGSTDTQYF

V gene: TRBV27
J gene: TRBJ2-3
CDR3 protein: CASQPTDYYPTDTQYF

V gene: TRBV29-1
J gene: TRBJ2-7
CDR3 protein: CSVYGQGGYEQYF

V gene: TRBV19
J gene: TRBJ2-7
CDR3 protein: CASSNPGDVYEQYF

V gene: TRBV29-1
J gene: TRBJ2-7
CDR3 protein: CSVVPGQAGPYEQYF

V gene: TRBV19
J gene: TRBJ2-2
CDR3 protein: CASSTGNKAGELFF

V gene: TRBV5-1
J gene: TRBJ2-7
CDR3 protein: CASSWTSGQGYSYEQYF

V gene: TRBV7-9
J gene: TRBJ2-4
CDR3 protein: CASGLGTGGGGIQYF

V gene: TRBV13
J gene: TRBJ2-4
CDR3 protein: CASSAPETGRKNIQYF

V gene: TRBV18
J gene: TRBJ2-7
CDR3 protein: CASSPPGGTGNYEQCF

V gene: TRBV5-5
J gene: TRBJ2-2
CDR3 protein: CASSQIRDYLNGELFF

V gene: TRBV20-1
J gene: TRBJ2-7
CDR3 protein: CSARDLGGLAGAYVYEQYF

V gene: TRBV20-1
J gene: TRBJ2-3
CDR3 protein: CSARGDRGRTDTQYF

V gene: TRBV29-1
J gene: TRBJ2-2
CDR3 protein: CSVDLWGTGELFF

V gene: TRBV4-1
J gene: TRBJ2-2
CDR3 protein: CASSQDRYTLDTGELFF

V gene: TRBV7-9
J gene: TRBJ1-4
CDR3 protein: CASSLVTGGDEKLFF

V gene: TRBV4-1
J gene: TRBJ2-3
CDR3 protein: CASSQDRASGLLDTQYF

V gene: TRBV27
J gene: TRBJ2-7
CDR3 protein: CASKPGLAAYEQYF

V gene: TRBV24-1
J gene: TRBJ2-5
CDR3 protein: CATSDFSGGETQYF

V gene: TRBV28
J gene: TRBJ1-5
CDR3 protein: CASSLVQASNQPQHF